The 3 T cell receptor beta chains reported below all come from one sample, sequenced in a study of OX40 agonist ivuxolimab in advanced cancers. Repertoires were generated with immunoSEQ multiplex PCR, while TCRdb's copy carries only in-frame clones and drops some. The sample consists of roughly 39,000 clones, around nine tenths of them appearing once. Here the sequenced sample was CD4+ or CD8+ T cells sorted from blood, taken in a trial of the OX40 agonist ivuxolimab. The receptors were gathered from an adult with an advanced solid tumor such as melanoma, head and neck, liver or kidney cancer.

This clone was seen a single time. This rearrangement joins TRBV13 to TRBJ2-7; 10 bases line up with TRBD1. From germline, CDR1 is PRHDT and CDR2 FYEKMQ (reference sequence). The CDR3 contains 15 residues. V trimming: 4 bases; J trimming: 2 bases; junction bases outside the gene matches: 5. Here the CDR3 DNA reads TGTGCCAGCAGCTGGGGACAGGGGATGACCTACGAGCAGTACTTC. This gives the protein CASSWGQGMTYEQYF. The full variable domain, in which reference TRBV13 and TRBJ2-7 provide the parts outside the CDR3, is AAGVIQSPRHLIKEKRETATLKCYPIPRHDTVYWYQQGPGQDPQFLISFYEKMQSDKGSIPDRFSAQQFSDYHSELNMSSLELGDSALYFCASSWGQGMTYEQYFGPGTRLTVT.

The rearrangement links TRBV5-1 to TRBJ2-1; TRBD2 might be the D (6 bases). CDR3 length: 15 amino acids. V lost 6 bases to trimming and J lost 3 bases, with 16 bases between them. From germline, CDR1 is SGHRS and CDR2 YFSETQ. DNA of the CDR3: TGCGCCAGCAACCGGGTGGGGGGTGGCTACAATGAGCAGTTCTTC. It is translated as CASNRVGGGYNEQFF.

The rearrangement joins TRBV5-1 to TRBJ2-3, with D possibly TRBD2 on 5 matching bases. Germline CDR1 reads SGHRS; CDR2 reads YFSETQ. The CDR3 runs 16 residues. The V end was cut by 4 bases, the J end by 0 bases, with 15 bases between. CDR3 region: CASSPGNDASTDTQYF. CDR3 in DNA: TGCGCCAGCAGCCCGGGGAATGACGCTAGCACAGATACGCAGTATTTT.